A selection of T cell receptor beta chains follows, all from one sample in a study of T cell changes during pregnancy in multiple sclerosis. Sequencing was performed with immunoSEQ multiplex PCR; in TCRdb, only in-frame clones are kept and a portion is missing. Of roughly 59,000 clones in the sample, just over 90% were seen once. The source material was CD4+ T cells from peripheral blood mononuclear cells, sampled before pregnancy. These receptors were obtained from a female donor with multiple sclerosis, enrolled in a pregnancy study. The CDR3 runs from the conserved cysteine through the conserved F or W. The D gene is left open where the match is weak. Rows give clone size only sometimes, using once, few, many, or a class for an expanded clone.

V: TRBV11-2
D: .
size: .
J: TRBJ1-2
CDR3: CASSLGADYGYTF
DNA: TGTGCCAGCAGCTTAGGGGCCGACTATGGCTACACCTTC

V: TRBV28
D: TRBD1
size: .
J: TRBJ2-7
CDR3: CASSTSGTGAYEQYF
DNA: TGTGCCAGCAGCACTTCCGGGACAGGGGCTTACGAGCAGTACTTC

V: TRBV28
D: TRBD2
size: .
J: TRBJ2-6
CDR3: CASRIAGLTGANVLTF
DNA: TGTGCCAGCAGAATAGCGGGCCTGACTGGGGCCAACGTCCTGACTTTC

V: TRBV7-9
D: .
size: .
J: TRBJ1-5
CDR3: CASSFHLGGLGNQPQHF
DNA: TGTGCCAGCAGCTTCCATCTAGGGGGATTGGGCAATCAGCCCCAGCATTTT

V: TRBV7-2
D: .
size: .
J: TRBJ2-7
CDR3: CASSSGVTYEQYF
DNA: TGTGCCAGCAGCTCCGGAGTCACCTACGAGCAGTACTTC

V: TRBV9
D: TRBD1
size: .
J: TRBJ2-7
CDR3: CASSVGGTVKYEQYF
DNA: TGTGCCAGCAGCGTAGGAGGGACAGTAAAATACGAGCAGTACTTC

V: TRBV29-1
D: TRBD2
size: .
J: TRBJ2-5
CDR3: CSVVGLAGETQYF
DNA: TGCAGCGTAGTTGGACTAGCGGGAGAGACCCAGTACTTC

V: TRBV7-9
D: TRBD1
size: .
J: TRBJ1-1
CDR3: CASMRDRGSYTEAFF
DNA: TGTGCCAGCATGAGGGACAGGGGGTCATACACTGAAGCTTTCTTT

V: TRBV28
D: .
size: .
J: TRBJ2-4
CDR3: CASSLGGVRADIQYF
DNA: TGTGCCAGCAGTTTAGGAGGGGTCCGGGCGGACATTCAGTACTTC

V: TRBV28
D: .
size: .
J: TRBJ2-7
CDR3: CASSFGGIAYEQYF
DNA: TGTGCCAGCAGTTTCGGGGGTATCGCCTACGAGCAGTACTTC

V: TRBV4-2
D: TRBD1
size: .
J: TRBJ2-2
CDR3: CASSRDTGQANTGELFF
DNA: TGTGCCAGCAGCCGAGATACGGGACAGGCGAACACCGGGGAGCTGTTTTTT

V: TRBV30
D: .
size: .
J: TRBJ2-6
CDR3: CAWSVLRLSGANVLTF
DNA: TGTGCCTGGAGTGTCCTCAGGCTCTCTGGGGCCAACGTCCTGACTTTC

V: TRBV5-1
D: TRBD2
size: .
J: TRBJ2-7
CDR3: CASSLGTSGREQYF
DNA: TGCGCCAGCAGCCTTGGGACTAGCGGAAGGGAGCAGTACTTC

V: TRBV5-6
D: TRBD2
size: .
J: TRBJ2-4
CDR3: CASSLRTSGRHIQYF
DNA: TGTGCCAGCAGCCTACGGACTAGCGGGAGGCACATTCAGTACTTC

V: TRBV19
D: .
size: .
J: TRBJ2-7
CDR3: CASSTAGTSYEQYF
DNA: TGTGCCAGTAGTACGGCAGGGACATCCTACGAGCAGTACTTC

V: TRBV5-4
D: TRBD2
size: once
J: TRBJ2-3
CDR3: CASSLAASGSGTDTQYF
DNA: TGTGCCAGCAGCTTGGCCGCTAGCGGGAGTGGGACAGATACGCAGTATTTT

V: TRBV9
D: .
size: .
J: TRBJ1-2
CDR3: CASSVTADYGYTF
DNA: TGTGCCAGCAGCGTAACCGCGGACTATGGCTACACCTTC

V: TRBV2
D: .
size: .
J: TRBJ2-1
CDR3: CASSTELYNEQFF
DNA: TGTGCCAGCAGTACCGAGTTATACAATGAGCAGTTCTTC

V: TRBV15
D: .
size: .
J: TRBJ2-2
CDR3: CATSRGVRREEGGELFF
DNA: TGTGCCACCAGCAGAGGCGTAAGGAGGGAGGAGGGCGGGGAGCTGTTTTTT

V: TRBV6-5
D: TRBD1
size: .
J: TRBJ2-3
CDR3: CASSQGVTTDTQYF
DNA: TGTGCCAGCAGTCAGGGGGTAACCACAGATACGCAGTATTTT

V: TRBV19
D: TRBD2
size: .
J: TRBJ2-2
CDR3: CASSGRATTNTGELFF
DNA: TGTGCCAGTAGCGGGAGGGCCACGACGAACACCGGGGAGCTGTTTTTT

V: TRBV19
D: TRBD2
size: .
J: TRBJ2-7
CDR3: CASSFDSGGTYEQYF
DNA: TGTGCCAGTAGTTTCGATAGCGGGGGAACCTACGAGCAGTACTTC

V: TRBV4-3
D: TRBD1
size: .
J: TRBJ2-2
CDR3: CASSLDRGGLAGELFF
DNA: TGCGCCAGCAGCCTGGACAGGGGTGGACTCGCCGGGGAGCTGTTTTTT